Each of the 14 T cell receptor beta chains below was sequenced from the same sample in a study of T cells expressing NK-cell markers. From the 5' RACE reads, TCRdb lists one entry per CDR3 protein and no DNA. The sample data list 400,000 to 550,000 distinct CDR3 sequences. The specimen sequenced was blood T cells: a sorted CD56 or NKG2C T cell subset, CD4+ or CD8+ T cells, or bulk PBMC T cells (not recorded which). Receptors originate from a woman between 18 and 70 years old in good health.

The chain uses TRBV7-2 and TRBJ2-7. The CDR3 is 12 residues long. CDR1 is SGHTA and CDR2 is FQGNSA in the germline V gene. This CDR3 is CASSLSWGEQYF.

The chain links TRBV7-3 to TRBJ2-7; as DNA is missing, the TRBD1 call by TCRdb cannot be tested. This CDR3 is 13 amino acids long. Germline values: CDR1 SGHTA, CDR2 FQGTGA. This CDR3 reads CASSLTPGYEQYF.

V gene TRBV7-6 combines with J gene TRBJ2-7; there is no DNA to check the TCRdb D call of TRBD2. The CDR3 has 16 amino acids. Germline V gene sequence: CDR1 SGHVS, CDR2 FNYEAQ. CDR3 in amino acids: CASSLGVAGTSYEQYF.

This chain joins TRBV7-2 and TRBJ2-7. CDR1 and CDR2 from the germline V gene are SGHTA and FQGNSA. The CDR3 is 14 amino acids. CDR3 amino acids: CASSQGLRTYEQYF.

The chain is built from TRBV28 and TRBJ2-7. This CDR3 is built from 11 residues. The germline V gene encodes CDR1 MDHEN and CDR2 SYDVKM. The CDR3 here is CASSLWNEQYF.

The chain joins TRBV6-1 to TRBJ2-1. Germline-derived CDR1 and CDR2 are MNHNS and SASEGT. The CDR3 extends over 14 amino acids. The CDR3 sequence is CASSSWPQNNEQFF.

The V gene is TRBV10-3, the J gene TRBJ2-3; TCRdb lists TRBD1, though no DNA is available to test this call. The CDR3 consists of 18 residues. Germline assignment: CDR1 ENHRY and CDR2 SYGVKD. The CDR3 region is CAISGSLVGRVVTDTQYF.

This chain uses TRBV7-2 with TRBJ2-3; TCRdb picks TRBD2, but there is no DNA to check that call. The CDR3 has 18 residues. The germline gives CDR1 SGHTA, CDR2 FQGNSA. The CDR3 here is CASSLAGPSGGTQVTQYF.

The gene calls are TRBV10-2 and TRBJ2-1; TCRdb indicates TRBD2, and absent DNA this call remains unverified. The length of the CDR3 is 14 residues. In germline, CDR1 is WSHSY, CDR2 SAAADI. Here the CDR3 reads CASRNPTLVGEQFF.

The rearrangement joins TRBV7-9 to TRBJ2-5; with no DNA, the TCRdb D assignment of TRBD2 cannot be verified. Looked up from germline, CDR1 is SEHNR and CDR2 is FQNEAQ (reference sequence). The CDR3 has 17 residues. CDR3 region: CASSLGGLSRGDETQYF.

The J gene is TRBJ2-2, the V gene TRBV29-1. Germline values: CDR1 SQVTM, CDR2 ANQGSEA. This CDR3 region has 11 residues. CDR3 residues: CSVWNTGELFF.

The genes are TRBV20-1 and TRBJ1-5; lacking DNA, the TRBD1 call made by TCRdb goes unchecked. This CDR3 is built from 17 residues. Per germline, CDR1 DFQATT and CDR2 SNEGSKA (reference sequence). CDR3 region: CSAPSRDRSNSNQPQHF.

The genes are TRBV12-3 or TRBV12-4 and TRBJ2-7. The CDR3 length is 13 residues. The CDR3 protein is CASSFRWGYEQYF.

CDR3: CASSLGRSVYQETQYF. This chain links TRBV7-2 with TRBJ2-5; the TCRdb call, TRBD2, lacks DNA for checking. CDR1 SGHTA and CDR2 FQGNSA come from the germline V gene. The CDR3 has 16 residues.